This T cell receptor beta chain originates from a study of T cell responses to AZD1222 COVID-19 vaccine listed by TCRdb under 2021. For context, the study as a whole: TCR sequencing was performed for roughly 250 trial participants, of whom about 210 were given two doses of AZD1222 and around 25 were given two doses of MenACWY control vaccine. Enrollment into the trials was organized by age into subgroups of 18-55, 56-69 and 70-plus years, and those subgroups contained around 150, 28 and 57 TCR-sequenced participants, respectively. General findings and caveats noted by the study authors: Because no samples from the day 14 peak response were available, repertoires could be characterized only after the peak T cell response. The 56-69-year group was small, and its depth increase did not reach significance, likely because of low power. The vaccine-associated CD4 TCRs covered the entire spike protein, and the dominant responses fell in regions 160-218 and 743-854. A significant rise in spike-specific TCR breadth and depth was observed after two AZD1222 doses relative to day 0 and relative to MenACWY recipients. Conclusions about previously exposed vaccinees were limited because only 5 or 6 AZD1222 recipients were SARS-CoV-2 seropositive at baseline. Participants were mostly white British and included more females than males, and it was suggested by the authors that clonal diversity may have been underestimated. Reportedly, almost half of the unique spike-specific TCRs recognized epitopes lying outside the regions that are mutated in the B.1.351 and B.1.1.7 variants.

Based on the germline V gene (reference sequence), the CDR1 and CDR2 sequences are GTSNPN and SVGIG. At the junction V is shortened by 1 base and J by 5 bases, with 11 bases in between. Taken from cysteine to phenylalanine, the CDR3 has 13 residues. The DNA shown is the 39-base CDR3, in frame from base 1. The CDR3 regions of human TCRbeta chains were analyzed by immunosequencing. The study's processing was this. TCRs in the repertoires were matched against a reference library of SARS-CoV-2-specific TCRs that had been generated with the MIRA antigen-specificity platform. Breadth was defined as the fraction of unique TCRs that were SARS-CoV-2-associated. Depth was defined as the fraction of total T cells that were SARS-CoV-2-associated. Each spike-specific TCR was assigned to its reactive spike region and to a CD4 or CD8 class using the MIRA data. Log10-transformed breadth and depth values were compared by one-way ANOVA with Sidak's multiple comparisons tests. Drawn from immuneACCESS, this table holds only the in-frame rearrangements with V and J called that TCRdb kept. Clones are partly lost; checked studies trace under half to an unresolved V gene and leave the rest unexplained. That table supplies the V and J calls and clone size; D and trimming were determined from the DNA. For this sample there are more than 150,000 clones; around nine tenths appear just once. The top ten clones comprise around 1.9% of the sample.

The time point label for this specimen denotes: about 28 days (+/-7) after the second vaccine dose. AZD1222 recipients whose second dose came at about 4 weeks and those whose second dose came at about 12 weeks were combined into one group, since spike-specific TCR depth and breadth did not differ between the two schedules. The vaccinee samples were drawn from two UK trials, COV001 and COV002, one of which was a single-blind randomized controlled phase 2/3 trial testing AZD1222 (ChAdOx1 nCoV-19) in healthy adults. For TCRbeta chain sequencing, PBMC samples from trial participants were taken at day 0 and at day 28 after the second dose. Notes on this clone: This clone's antigen is unknown. There are no base qualities to consult, and no much larger clone falls within one base.

The receptor's source is an adult who received the AZD1222 COVID-19 vaccine. The chain is encoded by TRBV30 joined to TRBJ2-5; the D gene may be TRBD1 or TRBD2, since each aligns over 5 bases. The material sequenced was peripheral blood, taken 28 days after the second AZD1222 dose. In nucleotides, the sequence is TGTGCCTGGAGTGCTACAGAGGGGGAGACCCAGTACTTC. It is translated as CAWSATEGETQYF.